Each of the 12 T cell receptor beta chains below was sequenced from the same sample in a study of OX40 agonist ivuxolimab in advanced cancers. The method was immunoSEQ multiplex PCR; TCRdb's version includes in-frame clones alone and lacks a portion of them. The sample includes 75,000 to 100,000 clones, about 89% of them seen just once. Source: CD4+ or CD8+ T cells sorted from blood, taken in a trial of the OX40 agonist ivuxolimab. The source is an adult with an advanced solid tumor such as melanoma, head and neck, liver or kidney cancer.

The chain couples TRBV6-6 to TRBJ2-5; TRBD2 is a possible D gene (5 bases). The DNA end favors TRBJ2-7, so the J call may be wrong. Germline V CDR1 and CDR2: MNHNY, SVGAGI (reference sequence). The CDR3 is 12 residues long. The CDR3 loop is CASSRTLGEQYF. CDR3 DNA: TGTGCCAGCAGTCGGACTTTGGGCGAGCAGTACTTC.

The V gene is TRBV7-9, the J gene TRBJ1-5, with TRBD1 matching over 7 bases. This CDR3 is built from 14 residues. J lost 3 bases, V lost 5 bases, and 4 bases had no gene match. Germline V CDR1 and CDR2: SEHNR, FQNEAQ (reference sequence). The CDR3 protein is CASSRDRDNQPQHF. Here the CDR3 DNA reads TGTGCCAGCAGCCGGGACAGAGACAATCAGCCCCAGCATTTT.

The gene calls are TRBV28 and TRBJ2-2; D gene uncertain. Germline CDR1 and CDR2: MDHEN and SYDVKM. The CDR3 contains 12 residues. Trimming pared 6 bases from V and 6 bases from J, leaving 8 bases between. The DNA for the CDR3 is TGTGCCAGCAGAACAAGGGCCGGGGAGCTGTTTTTT. Translated, it gives CASRTRAGELFF.

The chain is built from TRBV20-1 and TRBJ2-5; no definite D call. Between the trimmed V and J ends, which lost 5 bases and 5 bases, there was a span of 9 bases. This CDR3 is built from 11 residues. Germline V gives CDR1 DFQATT, CDR2 SNEGSKA (reference sequence). The CDR3 sequence is CSARPPETQYF. CDR3 nucleotide sequence: TGCAGTGCTCGCCCACCTGAGACCCAGTACTTC.

V gene TRBV6-6 combines with J gene TRBJ2-1; 8 bases are shared with TRBD2. CDR3 length equals 14 residues. Trimming at V came to 11 bases and at J to 7 bases, leaving 13 bases not matched to a gene. The germline gives CDR1 MNHNY, CDR2 SVGAGI (reference sequence). CDR3 residues: CAGSTGRGGNEQFF. The DNA for the CDR3 is TGTGCCGGAAGTACCGGACGGGGGGGAAATGAGCAGTTCTTC.

In its sample, this clone was seen a few times. The chain's CDR3 is CASSQRTGPSSYEQYF. The CDR3 coding sequence is TGTGCCAGCAGTCAAAGGACAGGCCCGAGCTCCTACGAGCAGTACTTC. J is TRBJ2-7 and V is TRBV27; 7 bases line up with TRBD1. The germline CDR1 and CDR2 sequences are MNHEY and SMNVEV (reference sequence). The CDR3 spans 16 residues. V trimming: 5 bases; J trimming: 0 bases; junction bases outside the gene matches: 10.

The chain uses TRBV28 and TRBJ1-4; possibly TRBD1 for D (5 bases). The V end lost 6 bases, the J end lost 3 bases, and 17 bases lay between the germline ends. Germline lookup yields CDR1 MDHEN and CDR2 SYDVKM. The CDR3 loop spans 16 amino acids. The CDR3 region is CASSYLQVSSNEKLFF. CDR3 nucleotide sequence: TGTGCCAGCAGCTATCTACAGGTTTCGTCTAATGAAAAACTGTTTTTT.

The chain combines TRBV5-1 with TRBJ2-7; the D is unclear. Germline V lookup: CDR1 SGHRS, CDR2 YFSETQ. V was pared by 4 bases and J by 2 bases, with 13 bases between. The CDR3 runs to 14 residues. CDR3: CASSEMTPTYEQYF. The CDR3 DNA is TGCGCCAGCAGCGAGATGACACCTACCTACGAGCAGTACTTC. Full variable domain (missing parts from reference TRBV5-1 and TRBJ2-7): KAGVTQTPRYLIKTRGQQVTLSCSPISGHRSVSWYQQTPGQGLQFLFEYFSETQRNKGNFPGRFSGRQFSNSRSEMNVSTLELGDSALYLCASSEMTPTYEQYFGPGTRLTVT.

V usage is TRBV7-9 and J usage is TRBJ2-2; no definite D call. Trimming took off 1 base at V and 8 bases at J, with 5 bases between the two ends. CDR3 size: 12 residues. Germline V gene sequence: CDR1 SEHNR, CDR2 FQNEAQ (reference sequence). This chain's CDR3 is CASSLGSGELFF. DNA of the CDR3: TGTGCCAGCAGCTTAGGGTCAGGGGAGCTGTTTTTT.

The rearrangement uses TRBV7-6 and TRBJ1-5; 8 positions agree with TRBD1. After removal of 5 bases from V and 5 bases from J, the junction contained 5 bases not matched to a gene. CDR3 length: 14 residues. In germline, CDR1 is SGHVS, CDR2 FNYEAQ. Here the CDR3 reads CASSMNRGDQPQHF. The CDR3 nucleotides read TGTGCCAGCAGCATGAACAGGGGGGATCAGCCCCAGCATTTT.

The chain recombines TRBV5-1 with TRBJ2-5; D may be TRBD1 or TRBD2 (6 bases each). The CDR3 runs 13 residues. Germline assignment: CDR1 SGHRS and CDR2 YFSETQ. V was shortened by 6 bases and J by 1 base, with 10 bases between the two germline ends. The CDR3 DNA sequence: TGCGCCAGCACAAGGGGGGCCCAAGAGACCCAGTACTTC. Its translation: CASTRGAQETQYF.

This rearrangement joins TRBV7-9 to TRBJ2-7, with D tentatively TRBD2 (6 bases). This CDR3 has 14 residues. CDR1 and CDR2 from the germline V gene are SEHNR and FQNEAQ (reference sequence). Trimming took off 3 bases at V and 4 bases at J, with 13 bases between the two ends. CDR3 protein: CASSFGTGWYEQYF. The CDR3, as DNA: TGTGCCAGCAGCTTTGGGACTGGGTGGTACGAGCAGTACTTC.